One and the same sample provided the 11 T cell receptor beta chains below, sequenced in a study of cytomegalovirus exposure and HLA in healthy donors. Vbeta (60) and Jbeta (13) primers were used in the PCR. Clones were read by immunoSEQ multiplex PCR, and TCRdb kept only the in-frame ones, dropping some. The table includes 130,000 or so clones, around 65% detected once. The sequenced sample consisted of PBMCs. Receptors were obtained from a man in his late teens or twenties in good health and CMV-seronegative.

This clone was observed a handful of times. The V call is TRBV10-3, the J call TRBJ2-5; D uncertain. The CDR3 spans 12 residues. V lost 0 bases to trimming and J lost 5 bases, with 4 bases between them. Germline loops: CDR1 ENHRY, CDR2 SYGVKD. CDR3 loop: CAISESAETQYF. CDR3 nucleotide sequence: TGTGCCATCAGTGAGTCTGCGGAGACCCAGTACTTC.

This clone was seen a handful of times. The chain couples TRBV9 to TRBJ2-7; D may be TRBD1 (6 bases). The V end was cut by 4 bases, the J end by 1 base, with 12 bases between. Germline CDR1 and CDR2: SGDLS and YYNGEE. This CDR3 has 14 residues. CDR3 loop: CASSPRDKSYEQYF. The CDR3 DNA follows: TGTGCCAGCAGCCCCCGGGACAAGTCCTACGAGCAGTACTTC.

The CDR3 loop is CASSFGTSPYEQYF. The CDR3 coding sequence is TGTGCCAGCAGCTTCGGGACTTCCCCCTACGAGCAGTACTTC. The chain carries TRBV9 and TRBJ2-7; a weak D match, TRBD2 (6 bases). The V gene's germline CDR1 is SGDLS and CDR2 YYNGEE. Trimming stripped 4 bases from V and 2 bases from J, with 13 bases between. The CDR3 is 14 residues long.

The chain uses TRBV19 and TRBJ2-7; 12 bases are shared with TRBD2. With V trimmed by 4 bases and J by 6 bases, 10 bases remained unmatched. CDR3 length: 16 amino acids. Per the germline V gene, CDR1 is LNHDA and CDR2 is SQIVND (reference sequence). The CDR3 reads CASSTVGLAGPSEQYF. Here the CDR3 DNA reads TGTGCCAGTAGTACCGTTGGACTAGCGGGACCCAGCGAGCAGTACTTC.

This clone came up once. The chain employs TRBV28 and TRBJ2-5; TRBD1 is a possible D gene (6 bases). The CDR3 loop spans 15 amino acids. Germline assignment: CDR1 MDHEN and CDR2 SYDVKM. V lost 6 bases and J 0 bases, leaving 14 bases between the germline ends. The DNA of the CDR3 is TGTGCCAGCAGCCCCCGGGACACGTACCAAGAGACCCAGTACTTC. Protein sequence: CASSPRDTYQETQYF.

This sequence joins TRBV6-5 and TRBJ1-6; D not resolved. This CDR3 has 13 residues. The germline V and J ends were trimmed by 8 bases and 10 bases, with 15 bases remaining between them. Per the germline V gene, CDR1 is MNHEY and CDR2 is SVGAGI. The CDR3 sequence is CASSRLSGSPLHF. In nucleotides, the CDR3 is TGTGCCAGCTCTAGGTTGTCTGGCTCACCCCTCCACTTT.

J is TRBJ1-2 and V is TRBV29-1, with 9 bases that match TRBD1. CDR1 is SQVTM and CDR2 is ANQGSEA in the germline V gene. The CDR3 has 14 residues. V was clipped by 7 bases and J by 4 bases; unmatched bases: 10. For the CDR3, the DNA is TGCAGCGCCGTGGGTACAGGGGGCAGCTATGGCTACACCTTC. This sequence encodes CSAVGTGGSYGYTF.

The V gene is TRBV15, the J gene TRBJ1-5, with 8 bases identical to TRBD1. Looked up from germline, CDR1 is LNHNV and CDR2 is YYDKDF (reference sequence). The V gene end was trimmed by 3 bases and the J gene end by 7 bases; junction bases not matched to a gene: 8. This CDR3 has 15 amino acids. Written as DNA, the CDR3 is TGTGCCACCAGCAGTGCAACAGGGGGGTACCAGCCCCAGCATTTT. Translated: CATSSATGGYQPQHF.

The genes are TRBV6-5 and TRBJ2-7; TRBD2 matches at 12 bases. The germline V gene encodes CDR1 MNHEY and CDR2 SVGAGI. CDR3 length: 14 amino acids. After removal of 5 bases from V and 4 bases from J, the junction contained 3 bases not matched to a gene. The CDR3 DNA is TGTGCCAGCAGTGACACTAGCGGGAGGTACGAGCAGTACTTC. Amino acids: CASSDTSGRYEQYF.

The chain recombines TRBV6-4 with TRBJ1-1, with TRBD1 matching 9 bases. The CDR3 is 16 residues long. The germline V gene encodes CDR1 MRHNA and CDR2 SNTAGT. Germline trimming cut 5 bases from V and 0 bases from J; bases unmatched to any gene: 7. The CDR3 nucleotides read TGTGCCAGCAGTCCTAGACAGGGGGACATGAACACTGAAGCTTTCTTT. Protein product: CASSPRQGDMNTEAFF.

This clone appeared a few times. V usage is TRBV6-5 and J usage is TRBJ2-1; 16 bases are shared with TRBD2. The germline gives CDR1 MNHEY, CDR2 SVGAGI. Unmatched junction bases numbered 2, after V lost 0 bases and J lost 9 bases. This CDR3 is built from 16 residues. This CDR3 reads CASSYSGTSGRAEQFF. CDR3 sequence (DNA): TGTGCCAGCAGTTACTCCGGGACTAGCGGGAGGGCTGAGCAGTTCTTC.